The 25 T cell receptor beta chains presented below share a single source sample, sequenced in a study of CD8+ T cells in alopecia areata. Treatment here: oral pan-JAK inhibitor, 5-10 mg twice daily. Once RNA had been extracted, it was reverse transcribed into cDNA to act as the sequencing template. Profiling relied on immunoSEQ multiplex PCR, and the TCRdb table lists in-frame clones only, not all of them. The repertoire holds over 95,000 clones, with less than 70% as singletons. The sample consisted of CD4+ T cells sorted from blood, taken at week 24, from a patient treated with tofacitinib. The origin of the receptors is a human donor with alopecia areata.

This clone has more than one count but fewer than ten. This chain uses TRBV7-2 with TRBJ1-2; D is ambiguous. Germline V CDR1 and CDR2: SGHTA, FQGNSA. Trimming took 5 bases from V and 6 from J, leaving 10 bases between them. The CDR3 is 12 residues long. CDR3: CASSRFGDGYTF. The DNA of the CDR3 is TGTGCCAGCAGCCGATTTGGGGATGGCTACACCTTC.

The chain is built from TRBV15 and TRBJ2-5, with D maybe TRBD1 (5 bases). Germline CDR1 is LNHNV and CDR2 is YYDKDF (reference sequence). V was shortened by 1 base and J by 3 bases, with 6 bases between the two germline ends. The CDR3 has 13 residues. CDR3 in DNA: TGTGCCACCAGCAGAGTCAGGGAAGAGACCCAGTACTTC. It translates to CATSRVREETQYF.

V and J are TRBV30 and TRBJ2-6, with D possibly TRBD2 on 5 matching bases. Germline lookup yields CDR1 GTSNPN and CDR2 SVGIG (reference sequence). This CDR3 has 13 amino acids. Trimming removed 6 bases from V and 0 bases from J, with 6 bases in between. The CDR3 sequence: CACDYSGANVLTF. CDR3 sequence (DNA): TGTGCCTGCGACTACTCTGGGGCCAACGTCCTGACTTTC.

V usage is TRBV5-4 and J usage is TRBJ2-5; 8 bases align to TRBD2. After removal of 0 bases from V and 4 bases from J, the junction contained 2 bases not matched to a gene. The CDR3 spans 14 residues. In germline, CDR1 is SGHNT, CDR2 YYREEE (reference sequence). The CDR3 coding sequence is TGTGCCAGCAGCTTGGCCGGGGGGGCAGAGACCCAGTACTTC. Its translation is CASSLAGGAETQYF.

The rearrangement joins TRBV29-1 to TRBJ1-4; D is possibly TRBD1 (5 bases). This CDR3 comprises 13 residues. Germline V gene sequence: CDR1 SQVTM, CDR2 ANQGSEA. The V gene lost 6 bases and the J gene lost 5 bases, with 13 bases spanning the gap. The CDR3 DNA follows: TGCAGCGTGGGGGGACGGCTAAATGAAAAACTGTTTTTT. Translating gives CSVGGRLNEKLFF.

The chain employs TRBV7-2 and TRBJ2-7, with D perhaps matching TRBD2 (5 bases). The CDR3 covers 12 residues. Trimming took off 5 bases at V and 9 bases at J, with 14 bases between the two ends. Germline V lookup: CDR1 SGHTA, CDR2 FQGNSA. The CDR3 sequence: CASSMEVGRQYF. The CDR3 DNA is TGTGCCAGCAGCATGGAGGTGGGCCGGCAGTACTTC. Drawing the rest from reference TRBV7-2 and TRBJ2-7, the complete variable domain is GAGVSQSPSNKVTEKGKDVELRCDPISGHTALYWYRQSLGQGLEFLIYFQGNSAPDKSGLPSDRFSAERTGGSVSTLTIQRTQQEDSAVYLCASSMEVGRQYFGPGTRLTVT.

The J gene is TRBJ1-1, the V gene TRBV30; possibly TRBD1 for D (6 bases). V shed 5 bases and J shed 4 bases, with 11 bases lying between them. CDR1 and CDR2 (germline): GTSNPN, SVGIG (reference sequence). CDR3 length: 12 residues. CDR3 residues: CAWGRGGTEAFF. CDR3 in DNA: TGTGCCTGGGGCCGAGGGGGCACTGAAGCTTTCTTT. Combining the CDR3 with reference TRBV30 and TRBJ1-1 gives the whole variable domain SQTIHQWPATLVQPVGSPLSLECTVEGTSNPNLYWYRQAAGRGLQLLFYSVGIGQISSEVPQNLSASRPQDRQFILSSKKLLLSDSGFYLCAWGRGGTEAFFGQGTRLTVV.

This clone was found a few times. J is TRBJ1-1 and V is TRBV7-9, with D uncertain. The CDR3 covers 12 residues. Deletions cut 3 bases from V and 2 bases from J, with 4 bases between. From germline, CDR1 is SEHNR and CDR2 FQNEAQ (reference sequence). CDR3 sequence (DNA): TGTGCCAGCAGCTTGGACAACACTGAAGCTTTCTTT. Protein product: CASSLDNTEAFF.

V usage is TRBV29-1 and J usage is TRBJ2-7, with D perhaps matching TRBD1 or TRBD2 (7 bases each). V lost 4 bases to trimming and J lost 7 bases, with 14 bases between them. The CDR3 totals 12 residues. Per germline, CDR1 SQVTM and CDR2 ANQGSEA. The CDR3 loop is CSVGAGQSEQYF. As DNA, the CDR3 is TGCAGCGTTGGAGCGGGACAGAGTGAGCAGTACTTC.

This clone was seen a handful of times. V is TRBV7-2 and J is TRBJ2-5, with D possibly being TRBD2 (6 bases). From germline, CDR1 is SGHTA and CDR2 FQGNSA. The V end was cut by 5 bases, the J end by 1 base, with 17 bases between. The CDR3 is made up of 16 amino acids. CDR3 sequence (DNA): TGTGCCAGCAGCCGATTACCAAGCGGGTCCCAAGAGACCCAGTACTTC. This sequence encodes CASSRLPSGSQETQYF.

In this sample, this clone turned up a few times. V and J are TRBV7-2 and TRBJ2-3, with TRBD2 matching 13 bases. Germline loops: CDR1 SGHTA, CDR2 FQGNSA. V shed 5 bases, J shed 7 bases, and the junction held 6 bases outside the gene matches. This CDR3 contains 15 residues. The chain's CDR3 is CASSPGLAGEHTQYF. DNA for the CDR3: TGTGCCAGCAGCCCCGGACTAGCGGGGGAACATACGCAGTATTTT. The full variable domain, rest sourced from reference TRBV7-2 and TRBJ2-3, is GAGVSQSPSNKVTEKGKDVELRCDPISGHTALYWYRQSLGQGLEFLIYFQGNSAPDKSGLPSDRFSAERTGGSVSTLTIQRTQQEDSAVYLCASSPGLAGEHTQYFGPGTRLTVL.

The DNA of the CDR3 is TGTGCCAGCAGCAAAGGGGCGGGGACAGGCTACGAGCAGTACTTC. It yields the protein CASSKGAGTGYEQYF. The rearrangement uses TRBV21-1 and TRBJ2-7; no DNA check was done on the table's D call, TRBD1. TRBV21-1 is termed a pseudogene. This CDR3 spans 15 amino acids.

The V call is TRBV29-1, the J call TRBJ2-4, with D tentatively TRBD1 (5 bases). Germline CDR1 is SQVTM and CDR2 is ANQGSEA. The CDR3 is made up of 11 amino acids. Between the trimmed V and J ends, which lost 3 bases and 12 bases, there was a span of 12 bases. The CDR3 protein is CSVEGPGPQYF. Written as DNA, the CDR3 is TGCAGCGTTGAGGGGCCTGGTCCTCAGTACTTC.

This clone has a single count. The CDR3 nucleotides read TGTGCCAGCTCACCACCCAGCGGACAGACCTCCGAGCAGTACTTC. Translation: CASSPPSGQTSEQYF. The rearrangement links TRBV18 to TRBJ2-7; D is perhaps TRBD1 (6 bases). This CDR3 comprises 15 residues. The V and J ends lost 0 bases and 6 bases respectively, with 15 bases between them. Looked up from germline, CDR1 is KGHSH and CDR2 is LQKENI.

J is TRBJ2-1 and V is TRBV14, with D maybe TRBD2 (7 bases). V lost 1 base and J lost 0, with 10 bases in between. CDR3 size: 16 residues. Per the germline V gene, CDR1 is SGHDN and CDR2 is FVKESK. DNA for the CDR3: TGTGCCAGCAGCCAAGGGGGGGGCTCCTCCTACAATGAGCAGTTCTTC. It codes for CASSQGGGSSYNEQFF.

This clone appeared a few times. The chain carries TRBV29-1 and TRBJ1-2; D might be TRBD1 (5 bases). From germline, CDR1 is SQVTM and CDR2 ANQGSEA. The CDR3 has 13 residues. With 4 bases removed from V and 9 bases from J, the gap between germline ends came to 18 bases. The CDR3 nucleotides read TGCAGCGTTGGTAGTTCAGGGAAGGGAAGCTACACCTTC. Translated, it gives CSVGSSGKGSYTF.

This clone was detected only a few times. V usage is TRBV30 and J usage is TRBJ2-1; TRBD1 matches 7 bases. With V trimmed by 1 base and J by 2 bases, 8 bases remained unmatched. There are 16 residues in the CDR3. Germline V gene data show CDR1 as GTSNPN and CDR2 as SVGIG (reference sequence). Here the CDR3 reads CAWSEGAPTAYNEQFF. CDR3 coding DNA: TGTGCCTGGAGTGAGGGGGCTCCCACAGCCTACAATGAGCAGTTCTTC.

This clone was detected ten times or more. This chain links TRBV7-9 with TRBJ1-2; no clear D. With 5 bases removed from V and 4 bases from J, the gap between germline ends came to 11 bases. Germline-derived CDR1 and CDR2 are SEHNR and FQNEAQ (reference sequence). This CDR3 has 13 amino acids. The CDR3 spells CASSPLPLYGYTF. The CDR3 region has the DNA TGTGCCAGCAGCCCCTTGCCCCTCTATGGCTACACCTTC.

The chain uses TRBV15 and TRBJ2-7; TRBD1 might be the D (5 bases). This CDR3 is built from 15 residues. The V and J ends lost 0 bases and 6 bases respectively, with 15 bases between them. The V gene's germline CDR1 is LNHNV and CDR2 YYDKDF (reference sequence). The CDR3 DNA reads as TGTGCCACCAGCAGAGATGAAGCAGGGAATCCCGAGCAGTACTTC. Protein product: CATSRDEAGNPEQYF.

This clone showed up just a few times. CDR3 loop: CASSLGGTGNNQPQHF. As DNA, the CDR3 is TGCGCCAGCAGCTTGGGAGGGACAGGCAACAATCAGCCCCAGCATTTT. The chain combines TRBV5-1 with TRBJ1-5, with 8 bases that match TRBD1. J gave up 3 bases and V 0 bases, and 5 bases lay outside the gene matches. The germline V gene has CDR1 SGHRS and CDR2 YFSETQ. This CDR3 is 16 amino acids long. The whole variable domain, remainder taken from reference TRBV5-1 and TRBJ1-5, is KAGVTQTPRYLIKTRGQQVTLSCSPISGHRSVSWYQQTPGQGLQFLFEYFSETQRNKGNFPGRFSGRQFSNSRSEMNVSTLELGDSALYLCASSLGGTGNNQPQHFGDGTRLSIL.

The chain uses TRBV6-1 and TRBJ1-2; 8 bases are a match to TRBD1. This CDR3 has 13 residues. The V segment lost 7 bases and the J segment 0 bases; nucleotides outside the gene matches: 1. Germline CDR1 and CDR2: MNHNS and SASEGT. The CDR3 nucleotides are TGTGCCAGCAAGACAGGGGCTAACTATGGCTACACCTTC. Protein sequence: CASKTGANYGYTF.

The gene calls are TRBV30 and TRBJ2-7; 8 nucleotides match TRBD1. CDR3 length: 14 amino acids. Trimming cost V 5 bases and J 6 bases; bases outside gene matches: 12. The germline gives CDR1 GTSNPN, CDR2 SVGIG (reference sequence). The CDR3 coding sequence is TGTGCCTGGGATAAGGGGACAGGTAGTCGCGAGCAGTACTTC. This sequence encodes CAWDKGTGSREQYF.

V is TRBV6-5 and J is TRBJ1-2; D is possibly TRBD1 (5 bases). The CDR3 is 14 residues long. V was trimmed by 0 bases and J by 14 bases, leaving 19 bases between them. CDR1 is MNHEY and CDR2 is SVGAGI in the germline V gene. CDR3 coding DNA: TGTGCCAGCAGTTACTCGTCAGGCGCGGGGGGAAGGACCTTC. This encodes CASSYSSGAGGRTF.

V gene TRBV5-1 combines with J gene TRBJ2-7, with D possibly matching TRBD1 (6 bases). Trimming took 1 base from V and 6 from J, leaving 20 bases between them. The CDR3 runs 16 residues. Per the germline V gene, CDR1 is SGHRS and CDR2 is YFSETQ. CDR3 region: CASSLQAGVEFAEQYF. The CDR3 bases are TGCGCCAGCAGCTTGCAGGCAGGGGTGGAGTTCGCCGAGCAGTACTTC.

The chain links TRBV11-2 to TRBJ2-1, with no clear D. Germline CDR1 reads SGHAT; CDR2 reads FQNNGV. The CDR3 spans 14 residues. Trimming shortened V by 4 bases and J by 3 bases, and 10 bases separated the two germline ends. The CDR3 loop reads CASSSLTVYNEQFF. The DNA for the CDR3 is TGTGCCAGCAGCTCACTAACCGTCTACAATGAGCAGTTCTTC.